Below, one T cell receptor (beta chain) is given with its context. The sample comes from a study of blood T cell repertoires in COVID-19. Study-level background: The United States, Italy and Spain supplied acute and convalescent COVID-19 samples. T cells, B-cell-depleted T cells, or PBMCs supplied cDNA or gDNA.

In the study's own analysis: Estimation of nucleated cell counts relied on the amplification of reference gene primers. Sequencing used immunoSEQ multiplex PCR; TCRdb keeps in-frame clones, though not all of them. V, J and clone size are taken as reported in that table, and D and trimming were inferred from the DNA itself. The profile shows 150,000 to 200,000 clones, 60% to 85% of them singletons. Germline V CDR1 and CDR2: MNHEY, SVGAGI. This CDR3 has 14 amino acids. V was pared by 4 bases and J by 0 bases, with 9 bases between. This sequence was found in a man in his 60s with acute or convalescent COVID-19. The rearrangement uses TRBV6-5 and TRBJ1-2; possible D gene TRBD1, 5 bases. The sample comprised peripheral blood. CDR3 DNA: TGTGCCAGCAGTTCAGGGATATCTAACTATGGCTACACCTTC. It is translated as CASSSGISNYGYTF.